These 30 T cell receptor beta chains share one sample of origin, sequenced in a study of regulatory T cells in long-lasting Graves disease. For TCR beta, libraries came from iRepertoire HTBI primers and Arm-PCR of CDR3 regions. TCRdb independently ran MiXCR on the multiplex PCR reads; one entry per CDR3 protein. The profile covers roughly 520,000 distinct CDR3 sequences, with approximately 12% appearing a single time and approximately 9.6% taken by the ten largest. Specified time point: newly diagnosed GD, antithyroid drugs for less than 3 months. Isolated PBMC RNA provided the starting material for the TCR library. These data also formed part of another study, on T cells in Graves' hyperthyroidism and ophthalmopathy.

Specimen: peripheral blood mononuclear cells (PBMCs), collected at new diagnosis, from a patient treated with antithyroid drugs. The receptors derive from a woman in her twenties or thirties with Graves disease.

This clonotype came up many times. The V gene is TRBV27, the J gene TRBJ2-1; a possible D gene is TRBD2 (5 bases). CDR1 and CDR2 from the germline V gene are MNHEY and SMNVEV (reference sequence). Between the trimmed V and J ends, which lost 6 bases and 5 bases, there was a span of 11 bases. The CDR3 has 13 amino acids. The CDR3 DNA reads TGTGCCAGCAGCTATACTAGTAACAATGAGCAGTTCTTC. This codes for CASSYTSNNEQFF.

This clonotype was detected only a few times. The genes are TRBV6-2 or TRBV6-3 and TRBJ2-2; no clear D. V lost 2 bases and J 8 bases, leaving 6 bases between the germline ends. This CDR3 is 12 amino acids long. The germline V gene has CDR1 MNHEY and CDR2 SVGEGT. The CDR3, as DNA: TGTGCCAGCAGTTACCGGGTTGGGGAGCTGTTTTTT. This translates into CASSYRVGELFF.

CDR3 nucleotides: TGTGCCAATCGACTGGCTACCCAGGGAAACACCATATATTTT. Translated: CANRLATQGNTIYF. The chain combines TRBV19 with TRBJ1-3; D ambiguous. V was trimmed by 10 bases and J by 4 bases, leaving 17 bases between them. The germline CDR1 and CDR2 sequences are LNHDA and SQIVND (reference sequence). The CDR3 is made up of 14 amino acids.

In its sample, this clonotype was seen many times. A single base separates this from a much larger clone, so it may be a read error. The chain links TRBV27 to TRBJ2-2, with 9 bases matching TRBD2. The CDR3 totals 17 residues. Germline loops: CDR1 MNHEY, CDR2 SMNVEV (reference sequence). The CDR3 sequence is CANSLLAGGWDTGELFF. CDR3 coding DNA: TGTGCCAACAGTTTATTGGCGGGAGGGTGGGACACCGGGGAGCTGTTTTTT.

DNA for the CDR3: TGTGCCAGCAGCATCTATCCCGGGACTAGCGGGTTCTTTAGCTCCTACGAGCAGTACTTC. This sequence encodes CASSIYPGTSGFFSSYEQYF. J is TRBJ2-7 and V is TRBV7-2; TRBD2 aligns across 12 bases. Germline assignment: CDR1 SGHTA and CDR2 FQGNSA. The V gene end was trimmed by 5 bases and the J gene end by 0 bases; junction bases not matched to a gene: 17. This CDR3 is built from 20 residues.

In this sample, this clonotype turned up many times. V and J are TRBV7-2 and TRBJ2-3; D remains ambiguous. The CDR3 sequence is 15 residues long. Germline CDR1 SGHTA, CDR2 FQGNSA. Trimming left V 3 bases short and J 0 bases short, with 10 bases between. The CDR3 DNA sequence: TGTGCCAGCAGCTTGGACCCCGAAAGCACAGATACGCAGTATTTT. Encoded protein: CASSLDPESTDTQYF.

This clonotype was recorded many times. The J gene is TRBJ1-5, the V gene TRBV19; tentative D call: TRBD1 (5 bases). The CDR3 is made up of 15 amino acids. The germline V gene encodes CDR1 LNHDA and CDR2 SQIVND (reference sequence). Trimming took 4 bases from V and 6 from J, leaving 16 bases between them. This CDR3 reads CASSTSGRGSQPQHF. The CDR3 DNA sequence: TGTGCCAGTAGTACGTCGGGACGAGGGTCTCAGCCCCAGCATTTT.

This clonotype was seen a few times. The chain combines TRBV20-1 with TRBJ2-7; D not certain. Trimming took 5 bases from V and 0 from J, leaving 14 bases between them. CDR3 length: 14 residues. Germline-derived CDR1 and CDR2 are DFQATT and SNEGSKA (reference sequence). CDR3 region: CSALPAISSYEQYF. In DNA, the CDR3 is TGCAGTGCTCTCCCCGCAATAAGCTCCTACGAGCAGTACTTC.

This clonotype showed up many times. The chain couples TRBV6-2 or TRBV6-3 to TRBJ2-5; possibly TRBD1 for D (5 bases). V lost 2 bases, J lost 2 bases, and 15 bases lay in between. The CDR3 has 16 amino acids. The germline gives CDR1 MNHEY, CDR2 SVGEGT. For the CDR3, the DNA is TGTGCCAGCAGTTACCGACCCGAGACAGAACAAGAGACCCAGTACTTC. Protein sequence: CASSYRPETEQETQYF.

This clonotype was counted at least ten times. J is TRBJ2-1 and V is TRBV7-9; D possibly corresponds to TRBD1 (6 bases). Germline CDR1 is SEHNR and CDR2 is FQNEAQ (reference sequence). With 2 bases removed from V and 6 bases from J, the gap between germline ends came to 23 bases. There are 18 residues in the CDR3. CDR3 in amino acids: CASSLFGTGLGAANEQFF. CDR3 nucleotide sequence: TGTGCCAGCAGCTTATTTGGTACAGGGCTGGGGGCGGCCAATGAGCAGTTCTTC.

This clonotype was counted a few times. J is TRBJ2-7 and V is TRBV6-1; a possible D gene is TRBD2 (5 bases). V shed 11 bases and J shed 0 bases, with 20 bases lying between them. This CDR3 is built from 15 residues. The V gene's germline CDR1 is MNHNS and CDR2 SASEGT. The DNA for the CDR3 is TGTGCCTCTCGTGGACTGACGAAGAGCTCCTACGAGCAGTACTTC. This gives the protein CASRGLTKSSYEQYF.

This clonotype has ten or more counts. The CDR3 is CSVRLGLPLGSYNEQFF. CDR3 DNA sequence: TGCAGCGTTCGATTGGGACTACCTTTAGGGTCCTACAATGAGCAGTTCTTC. The chain is built from TRBV29-1 and TRBJ2-1, with 7 bases aligning to TRBD2. The CDR3 runs to 17 residues. J lost 1 base, V lost 5 bases, and 14 bases had no gene match. Germline V gene sequence: CDR1 SQVTM, CDR2 ANQGSEA.

With regard to this clonotype: It differs at one base from a far larger clone, so likely a read error. The chain has TRBV11-3 and TRBJ1-6; 7 nucleotides align to TRBD1. There are 14 residues in the CDR3. CDR1 is SGHNT and CDR2 is YENEEA in the germline V gene. The V segment lost 1 base and the J segment 10 bases; nucleotides outside the gene matches: 4. The CDR3 DNA reads TGTGCCAGCAGCTTAGGACAGGGTAGCTCACCCCTCCACTTT. It translates to CASSLGQGSSPLHF.

This clonotype appeared a few times. The genes are TRBV7-9 and TRBJ1-2; the match to TRBD1 covers 7 bases. Germline-derived CDR1 and CDR2 are SEHNR and FQNEAQ (reference sequence). V was clipped by 10 bases and J by 4 bases; unmatched bases: 12. This CDR3 is 14 amino acids long. The CDR3 DNA reads as TGTGCCACCGAGGGAGGGGGCTCTTTCTATGGCTACACCTTC. The encoded protein is CATEGGGSFYGYTF.

At least ten counts were recorded for this clonotype. V and J are TRBV2 and TRBJ2-7, with 8 bases that match TRBD1. Germline CDR1 is SNHLY and CDR2 is FYNNEI. Trimming took 5 bases from V and 3 from J; bases not matched to a gene: 3. The CDR3 runs to 13 residues. The CDR3 DNA reads as TGTGCCAGCAGTCCCGGGACAGGCTACGAGCAGTACTTC. This gives the protein CASSPGTGYEQYF.

This clonotype was observed many times. The V gene is TRBV11-2, the J gene TRBJ1-2; D unresolved. The CDR3 is 15 amino acids. Germline V gene lookup returns CDR1 SGHAT and CDR2 FQNNGV. V was cut by 5 bases and J by 7 bases, with 20 bases left in between. The CDR3 sequence is CASSPSLYTSSGYTF. The CDR3 DNA reads TGTGCCAGCAGCCCCTCTTTATATACTTCTTCTGGCTACACCTTC.

The sample holds many counts of this clonotype. This CDR3 reads CASSPRRTTGELFF. In DNA, the CDR3 is TGTGCCAGCAGCCCCCGACGGACCACCGGGGAGCTGTTTTTT. The chain links TRBV11-2 to TRBJ2-2; D not resolved. The CDR3 has 14 amino acids. Germline V CDR1 and CDR2: SGHAT, FQNNGV. V dropped 5 bases and J dropped 4 bases, with 11 bases sitting between them.

V is TRBV20-1 and J is TRBJ1-2; 8 bases align to TRBD1. Germline assignment: CDR1 DFQATT and CDR2 SNEGSKA (reference sequence). The CDR3 sequence is 16 residues long. V was pared by 5 bases and J by 6 bases, with 17 bases of the junction left unmatched. The CDR3 DNA reads as TGCAGTGCTGCGTCCGGGGCAGGGGGCGCGATAAATGGCTACACCTTC. Translation gives CSAASGAGGAINGYTF.

This clonotype was picked up many times. V usage is TRBV7-9 and J usage is TRBJ1-4; possibly TRBD1 for D (5 bases). Germline assignment: CDR1 SEHNR and CDR2 FQNEAQ (reference sequence). V gave up 8 bases and J gave up 8 bases, with 15 bases separating them. CDR3 length: 13 residues. The CDR3 loop is CASVSGTSEKLFF. CDR3 nucleotide sequence: TGTGCCAGCGTCTCCGGGACGTCAGAAAAACTGTTTTTT.

Worth noting for this clonotype: A much larger clone lies a single base off, so this may be a read error. The chain couples TRBV6-5 to TRBJ2-5; tentatively, D is TRBD1 (6 bases). Looked up from germline, CDR1 is MNHEY and CDR2 is SVGAGI. This CDR3 is built from 15 residues. Written as DNA, the CDR3 is TGTGCCAGCAGTTACTCAGGGGGAAGTTCTGAGACCCAGAACTTC. Residues: CASSYSGGSSETQNF.

This clonotype came up many times. The gene calls are TRBV2 and TRBJ2-5; 9 bases are shared with TRBD2. The CDR3 runs 14 residues. V lost 5 bases, J lost 5 bases, and 6 bases stayed unmatched. Per the germline V gene, CDR1 is SNHLY and CDR2 is FYNNEI. CDR3 sequence reads: CASSPFLAGETQYF. CDR3 nucleotide sequence: TGTGCCAGCAGTCCCTTCCTAGCGGGGGAGACCCAGTACTTC.

V usage is TRBV25-1 and J usage is TRBJ2-7; no definite D call. The CDR3 has 14 residues. CDR1 is MGHDK, CDR2 SYGVNS, per germline. V was trimmed by 1 base and J by 1 base, leaving 8 bases between them. The DNA of the CDR3 is TGTGCCAGCAGTGAATTAGGGCGATCCTACGAGCAGTACTTC. Residues: CASSELGRSYEQYF.

This clonotype was found a few times. The V gene is TRBV7-3, the J gene TRBJ2-2; 7 bases match TRBD2. With 7 bases clipped from V and 2 bases from J, the junction kept 10 bases outside the gene matches. Germline V gives CDR1 SGHTA, CDR2 FQGTGA. The CDR3 totals 16 residues. Here the CDR3 reads CASKRWRENNTGELFF. DNA of the CDR3: TGTGCCAGCAAGAGGTGGCGGGAGAACAACACCGGGGAGCTGTTTTTT.

The chain couples TRBV10-3 to TRBJ2-1, with a possible D match to TRBD1 (6 bases). Germline values: CDR1 ENHRY, CDR2 SYGVKD. The CDR3 covers 15 residues. Deletions cut 4 bases from V and 1 base from J, with 11 bases between. CDR3 loop: CAISATGTSYNEQFF. CDR3 sequence (DNA): TGTGCCATCAGTGCCACAGGGACATCCTACAATGAGCAGTTCTTC.

This clonotype was recorded a few times. The CDR3 protein is CSVTGLAGAYEQYF. Written as DNA, the CDR3 is TGCAGCGTCACCGGACTGGCGGGAGCCTACGAGCAGTACTTC. The gene calls are TRBV29-1 and TRBJ2-7; 7 positions agree with TRBD2. The CDR3 totals 14 residues. V lost 6 bases and J lost 2; bases outside the gene matches: 10. Germline V gives CDR1 SQVTM, CDR2 ANQGSEA.

This clonotype was seen just once. A clone one base away is much larger, so this may be a read error. The V gene is TRBV24-1, the J gene TRBJ2-3; D tentatively reads TRBD1 or TRBD2 (5 bases each). The CDR3 contains 16 residues. Germline V gene lookup returns CDR1 KGHDR and CDR2 SFDVKD. CDR3: CATSEWDGPSTDMQYF. The CDR3 DNA follows: TGTGCCACCAGTGAATGGGACGGTCCTAGCACAGATATGCAGTATTTT.

This clonotype was seen repeatedly, ten times or more. The V gene is TRBV11-2, the J gene TRBJ2-7; a possible D gene is TRBD2 (7 bases). Trimming left V 4 bases short and J 0 bases short, with 13 bases between. The CDR3 extends over 15 amino acids. The germline CDR1 and CDR2 sequences are SGHAT and FQNNGV. The CDR3 loop is CASSWSAGHSYEQYF. Written as DNA, the CDR3 is TGTGCCAGCAGCTGGTCAGCGGGACACTCCTACGAGCAGTACTTC. Using reference TRBV11-2 and TRBJ2-7 for the parts outside the CDR3, the full variable domain is EAGVAQSPRYKIIEKRQSVAFWCNPISGHATLYWYQQILGQGPKLLIQFQNNGVVDDSQLPKDRFSAERLKGVDSTLKIQPAKLEDSAVYLCASSWSAGHSYEQYFGPGTRLTVT.

This clonotype was recorded at least ten times. The chain couples TRBV24-1 to TRBJ2-3; D gene uncertain. Germline V gene lookup returns CDR1 KGHDR and CDR2 SFDVKD. This CDR3 contains 14 residues. V gave up 4 bases and J gave up 0 bases, with 7 bases separating them. The CDR3: CATSDTSSTDTQYF. The CDR3 nucleotides read TGTGCCACCAGTGACACCAGCAGCACAGATACGCAGTATTTT.

In this sample, this clonotype turned up many times. The V call is TRBV6-1, the J call TRBJ1-6, with D hard to call. Looked up from germline, CDR1 is MNHNS and CDR2 is SASEGT. With 8 bases removed from V and 9 bases from J, the gap between germline ends came to 14 bases. This CDR3 spans 13 amino acids. CDR3 in DNA: TGTGCCAGCTCCGTGGCAGGCTCTTCACCCCTCCACTTT. It encodes CASSVAGSSPLHF.

There are a few counts of this clonotype. The gene calls are TRBV29-1 and TRBJ1-4; D is possibly TRBD1 (5 bases). V lost 6 bases and J lost 7, with 15 bases in between. The CDR3 is 13 residues long. Germline CDR1 and CDR2: SQVTM and ANQGSEA. CDR3 amino acids: CSVPREGSEKLFF. In nucleotides, the CDR3 is TGCAGCGTCCCACGAGAGGGGAGTGAAAAACTGTTTTTT. Using reference TRBV29-1 and TRBJ1-4 for the parts outside the CDR3, the full variable domain is SAVISQKPSRDICQRGTSLTIQCQVDSQVTMMFWYRQQPGQSLTLIATANQGSEATYESGFVIDKFPISRPNLTFSTLTVSNMSPEDSSIYLCSVPREGSEKLFFGSGTQLSVL.